Below are 30 T cell receptor beta chains sequenced from a single sample in a study of response to subunit inactivated influenza vaccine. Using its own MiXCR run on the RT-PCR reads, TCRdb lists one record per CDR3 protein. The sample lists roughly 760,000 distinct CDR3 sequences; 21% were seen once. Sequenced material: PBMCs from blood, taken approximately 5 days after vaccination. These receptors all come from a man in his fifties or sixties who received an inactivated influenza vaccine.

The chain recombines TRBV3-1 with TRBJ2-2; maybe TRBD1 (5 bases). The CDR3 contains 19 residues. Germline-derived CDR1 and CDR2 are LGHDT and YNNKEL (reference sequence). The V and J ends lost 0 bases and 7 bases respectively, with 24 bases between them. The CDR3 spells CASSQDSGRGLIASGELFF. The CDR3 DNA is TGTGCCAGCAGCCAAGACTCGGGTAGGGGCCTAATCGCTAGCGGGGAGCTGTTTTTT.

This clonotype was observed a handful of times. The chain carries TRBV6-6 and TRBJ2-7; D is possibly TRBD2 (5 bases). This CDR3 spans 11 amino acids. The V gene's germline CDR1 is MNHNY and CDR2 SVGAGI (reference sequence). Trimming pared 2 bases from V and 10 bases from J, leaving 9 bases between. CDR3 residues: CASSYGLFQYF. CDR3 nucleotide sequence: TGTGCCAGCAGTTACGGACTCTTCCAGTACTTC.

V and J are TRBV20-1 and TRBJ1-1; tentative D call: TRBD1 (5 bases). The CDR3 runs to 14 residues. CDR1 is DFQATT, CDR2 SNEGSKA, per germline (reference sequence). With 4 bases removed from V and 3 bases from J, the gap between germline ends came to 15 bases. The CDR3 sequence is CSAKRGAGHTEAFF. In DNA, the CDR3 is TGCAGTGCTAAAAGGGGCGCCGGGCACACTGAAGCTTTCTTT.

At least ten counts were recorded for this clonotype. The CDR3 DNA reads TGCGCCAGCCGAGTAGATGATTCCGCTGGCTACACCTTC. Its protein product is CASRVDDSAGYTF. The chain has TRBV5-1 and TRBJ1-2; D gene ambiguous. V dropped 7 bases and J dropped 7 bases, with 17 bases sitting between them. The length of the CDR3 is 13 residues. CDR1 and CDR2 (germline): SGHRS, YFSETQ.

The J gene is TRBJ2-5, the V gene TRBV5-1, with 8 bases that match TRBD1. Germline CDR1 and CDR2: SGHRS and YFSETQ. Unmatched junction bases numbered 10, after V lost 3 bases and J lost 3 bases. The CDR3 loop spans 16 amino acids. The CDR3 spells CASSWGPGQGEETQYF. DNA for the CDR3: TGCGCCAGCAGCTGGGGCCCTGGACAGGGAGAAGAGACCCAGTACTTC.

This chain connects TRBV3-1 to TRBJ1-2; D is ambiguous. CDR1 LGHDT and CDR2 YNNKEL come from the germline V gene (reference sequence). Trimming pared 1 base from V and 6 bases from J, leaving 21 bases between. This CDR3 is 17 amino acids long. The CDR3 region is CASSQVLLGSPSHGYTF. The CDR3 DNA is TGTGCCAGCAGCCAAGTTCTCTTAGGATCGCCATCGCATGGCTACACCTTC. Variable domain in full (rest from reference TRBV3-1 and TRBJ1-2): DTAVSQTPKYLVTQMGNDKSIKCEQNLGHDTMYWYKQDSKKFLKIMFSYNNKELIINETVPNRFSPKSPDKAHLNLHINSLELGDSAVYFCASSQVLLGSPSHGYTFGSGTRLTVV.

This clonotype has only a few counts. The chain combines TRBV20-1 with TRBJ2-7; 8 positions match TRBD2. Trimming cost V 2 bases and J 0 bases; bases outside gene matches: 6. The V gene's germline CDR1 is DFQATT and CDR2 SNEGSKA (reference sequence). CDR3 length equals 15 residues. In nucleotides, the CDR3 is TGCAGTGCTAGATCGTTAGCGGGAAGCTCCTACGAGCAGTACTTC. Its protein product is CSARSLAGSSYEQYF.

The chain has TRBV5-1 and TRBJ2-3; a possible D gene is TRBD2 (6 bases). This CDR3 contains 16 residues. From germline, CDR1 is SGHRS and CDR2 YFSETQ. Trimming removed 4 bases from V and 1 base from J, with 16 bases in between. The DNA of the CDR3 is TGCGCCAGCAGCCCGTCGGGACTTGCCGGCACAGATACGCAGTATTTT. It encodes CASSPSGLAGTDTQYF.

V is TRBV9 and J is TRBJ1-2; D is unclear. The germline V gene has CDR1 SGDLS and CDR2 YYNGEE. Trimming took 3 bases from V and 5 from J, leaving 17 bases between them. This CDR3 contains 15 residues. The CDR3 spells CASSALGTSIYGYTF. CDR3 bases: TGTGCCAGCAGCGCCCTCGGCACGTCGATATATGGCTACACCTTC.

This chain uses TRBV7-8 with TRBJ1-5, with D perhaps matching TRBD1 (6 bases). This CDR3 has 16 residues. Germline CDR1 is SGHVS and CDR2 is FQNEAQ. With 1 base removed from V and 2 bases from J, the gap between germline ends came to 12 bases. This CDR3 is CASSLVQGQGNQPQHF. In DNA form, the CDR3 reads TGTGCCAGCAGCTTAGTTCAGGGGCAGGGCAATCAGCCCCAGCATTTT. The full variable domain, rest sourced from reference TRBV7-8 and TRBJ1-5, is GAGVSQSPRYKVAKRGQDVALRCDPISGHVSLFWYQQALGQGPEFLTYFQNEAQLDKSGLPSDRFFAERPEGSVSTLKIQRTQQEDSAVYLCASSLVQGQGNQPQHFGDGTRLSIL.

This clonotype was observed a single time. The gene calls are TRBV4-3 and TRBJ2-7; 10 bases are shared with TRBD2. V gave up 0 bases and J gave up 3 bases; unmatched junction bases: 8. CDR1 is LGHNA and CDR2 is YSLEER in the germline V gene. The CDR3 has 17 residues. The CDR3 reads CASSQDFGLAGDYEQYF. Written as DNA, the CDR3 is TGCGCCAGCAGCCAAGACTTCGGGCTAGCGGGAGACTACGAGCAGTACTTC.

The chain joins TRBV4-2 to TRBJ2-2, with 12 nucleotides matching TRBD1. The length of the CDR3 is 18 residues. Looked up from germline, CDR1 is LGHNA and CDR2 is YNFKEQ. The trim removed 1 base at V and 7 bases at J, leaving 10 bases unmatched. The CDR3 region is CASSQGAGQGALSGELFF. In DNA form, the CDR3 reads TGTGCCAGCAGCCAAGGGGCGGGACAGGGGGCGCTGAGCGGGGAGCTGTTTTTT.

V gene TRBV2 combines with J gene TRBJ2-5; D is possibly TRBD1 (6 bases). The germline gives CDR1 SNHLY, CDR2 FYNNEI. The CDR3 has 13 amino acids. Trimming took 8 bases from V and 1 from J, leaving 11 bases between them. DNA for the CDR3: TGTGCCAGCCGCAGGGGCACCCAAGAGACCCAGTACTTC. Translation gives CASRRGTQETQYF.

The chain couples TRBV5-1 to TRBJ2-7, with TRBD1 matching 12 bases. The CDR3 runs to 16 residues. V lost 0 bases to trimming and J lost 5 bases; unmatched junction nucleotides: 6. CDR1 and CDR2 (germline): SGHRS, YFSETQ. The CDR3 nucleotides read TGCGCCAGCAGCTTGGGTCCGGGACAGGGGGCCGACGAGCAGTACTTC. It translates to CASSLGPGQGADEQYF. Drawing the rest from reference TRBV5-1 and TRBJ2-7, the complete variable domain is KAGVTQTPRYLIKTRGQQVTLSCSPISGHRSVSWYQQTPGQGLQFLFEYFSETQRNKGNFPGRFSGRQFSNSRSEMNVSTLELGDSALYLCASSLGPGQGADEQYFGPGTRLTVT.

This clonotype was found a few times. J is TRBJ2-5 and V is TRBV5-1; unclear D gene. V lost 1 base and J lost 5, with 24 bases in between. The CDR3 is 18 amino acids. Germline V gene data show CDR1 as SGHRS and CDR2 as YFSETQ. The CDR3, as DNA: TGCGCCAGCAGCTTGAACCCCCCCGCACAGACCTTCGGGGAGACCCAGTACTTC. Protein product: CASSLNPPAQTFGETQYF. Filled out from reference TRBV5-1 and TRBJ2-5, the complete variable domain reads KAGVTQTPRYLIKTRGQQVTLSCSPISGHRSVSWYQQTPGQGLQFLFEYFSETQRNKGNFPGRFSGRQFSNSRSEMNVSTLELGDSALYLCASSLNPPAQTFGETQYFGPGTRLLVL.

This clonotype was seen more than once but under ten times. This sequence joins TRBV6-2 or TRBV6-3 and TRBJ1-2; D call uncertain. The CDR3 loop spans 12 amino acids. Germline V CDR1 and CDR2: MNHEY, SVGEGT. Trimming pared 5 bases from V and 8 bases from J, leaving 12 bases between. The chain's CDR3 is CASSPTDEGYTF. The CDR3, as DNA: TGTGCCAGCAGTCCGACGGACGAAGGCTACACCTTC.

In its sample, this clonotype was seen a few times. The V call is TRBV7-6, the J call TRBJ2-1; 9 nucleotides align to TRBD2. This CDR3 comprises 18 residues. V shed 5 bases and J 3 bases; nucleotides not matched to a gene: 14. Germline V gene lookup returns CDR1 SGHVS and CDR2 FNYEAQ. The CDR3 nucleotides read TGTGCCAGCAGCCCTGGTATGGGTGAAGCGGGAGGCTACAATGAGCAGTTCTTC. As protein: CASSPGMGEAGGYNEQFF.

This sequence joins TRBV5-5 and TRBJ2-1, with TRBD2 matching 10 bases. Trimming cost V 0 bases and J 10 bases; bases outside gene matches: 7. This CDR3 comprises 15 residues. Germline V gene sequence: CDR1 SGHKS, CDR2 YYEKEE (reference sequence). In DNA form, the CDR3 reads TGTGCCAGCAGCTTGGCCAGCGGGAGGGCCGAAGAGCAGTTCTTC. Protein sequence: CASSLASGRAEEQFF.

There are a few counts of this clonotype. The chain combines TRBV3-1 with TRBJ2-1, with D unclear. V was pared by 1 base and J by 0 bases, with 7 bases between. This CDR3 is built from 15 residues. CDR1 and CDR2 from the germline V gene are LGHDT and YNNKEL (reference sequence). The CDR3 region is CASSQGPRSYNEQFF. The DNA of the CDR3 is TGTGCCAGCAGCCAAGGGCCACGCTCCTACAATGAGCAGTTCTTC.

This clonotype was seen ten or more times. The CDR3 protein is CATSRGYQGGEGTEAFF. The CDR3, as DNA: TGTGCCACCAGCAGAGGTTATCAGGGTGGGGAGGGTACTGAAGCTTTCTTT. V gene TRBV15 combines with J gene TRBJ1-1; D is perhaps TRBD1 (5 bases). The CDR3 has 17 amino acids. V was shortened by 1 base and J by 5 bases, with 20 bases between the two germline ends. Germline CDR1 is LNHNV and CDR2 is YYDKDF (reference sequence). Combining the CDR3 with reference TRBV15 and TRBJ1-1 gives the whole variable domain DAMVIQNPRYQVTQFGKPVTLSCSQTLNHNVMYWYQQKSSQAPKLLFHYYDKDFNNEADTPDNFQSRRPNTSFCFLDIRSPGLGDTAMYLCATSRGYQGGEGTEAFFGQGTRLTVV.

The rearrangement uses TRBV20-1 and TRBJ2-7; 7 bases are shared with TRBD1. Germline V gives CDR1 DFQATT, CDR2 SNEGSKA (reference sequence). V was clipped by 5 bases and J by 6 bases; unmatched bases: 7. The CDR3 covers 12 residues. The CDR3 nucleotides are TGCAGTGCTTTACCGGGACAGAGCGAGCAGTACTTC. Translated: CSALPGQSEQYF.

The sample holds a few counts of this clonotype. CDR3 protein: CSGWDTPHEQYF. CDR3 DNA sequence: TGCAGCGGATGGGACACCCCTCACGAGCAGTACTTC. The chain carries TRBV29-1 and TRBJ2-7; D may be TRBD1 (6 bases). Germline V gene sequence: CDR1 SQVTM, CDR2 ANQGSEA. Trimming left V 7 bases short and J 5 bases short, with 15 bases between. CDR3 length equals 12 residues.

This clonotype occurred a few times. The CDR3 nucleotides read TGCAGCGTTGATCTCTTGGACCATGAGCAGTTCTTC. This encodes CSVDLLDHEQFF. The chain uses TRBV29-1 and TRBJ2-1; D unresolved. Per germline, CDR1 SQVTM and CDR2 ANQGSEA. Trimming removed 3 bases at V and 8 bases at J, with 11 bases between. CDR3 length: 12 amino acids.

The chain couples TRBV5-1 to TRBJ2-5, with 8 bases fitting TRBD2. CDR3 size: 14 residues. Looked up from germline, CDR1 is SGHRS and CDR2 is YFSETQ. J gave up 3 bases and V 4 bases, and 5 bases lay outside the gene matches. The CDR3 region is CASSPKLAEETQYF. The CDR3 region has the DNA TGCGCCAGCAGCCCCAAACTAGCGGAAGAGACCCAGTACTTC. The entire variable domain, with the rest obtained from reference TRBV5-1 and TRBJ2-5, is as follows: KAGVTQTPRYLIKTRGQQVTLSCSPISGHRSVSWYQQTPGQGLQFLFEYFSETQRNKGNFPGRFSGRQFSNSRSEMNVSTLELGDSALYLCASSPKLAEETQYFGPGTRLLVL.

This CDR3 reads CASSPLSGGSQETQYF. The CDR3 DNA is TGTGCCAGCAGCCCACTCAGCGGGGGGTCCCAAGAGACCCAGTACTTC. The rearrangement joins TRBV7-6 to TRBJ2-5; the match to TRBD2 covers 9 bases. Unmatched junction bases numbered 8, after V lost 5 bases and J lost 1 base. The CDR3 loop spans 16 amino acids. In germline, CDR1 is SGHVS, CDR2 FNYEAQ.

This clonotype came up a few times. The chain recombines TRBV11-2 with TRBJ2-1; 11 nucleotides agree with TRBD1. After removal of 5 bases from V and 0 bases from J, the junction contained 6 bases not matched to a gene. This CDR3 is built from 17 residues. In germline, CDR1 is SGHAT, CDR2 FQNNGV. CDR3: CASSLGQGAFSYNEQFF. The DNA of the CDR3 is TGTGCCAGCAGCCTCGGACAGGGGGCCTTCTCCTACAATGAGCAGTTCTTC.

This clonotype occurred once. V is TRBV4-2 and J is TRBJ2-1; D perhaps matches TRBD2 (6 bases). The V end lost 1 base, the J end lost 4 bases, and 20 bases lay between the germline ends. Germline lookup yields CDR1 LGHNA and CDR2 YNFKEQ. The CDR3 totals 18 residues. CDR3 coding DNA: TGTGCCAGCAGCCAAGCGGGACTTAGGGCCGGACCTTACAATGAGCAGTTCTTC. This sequence encodes CASSQAGLRAGPYNEQFF.

In its sample, this clonotype was seen a few times. V is TRBV7-2 and J is TRBJ2-1, with a tentative D call TRBD2 (6 bases). This CDR3 is built from 15 residues. Germline CDR1 SGHTA, CDR2 FQGNSA. V lost 0 bases and J lost 6, with 12 bases in between. CDR3 in DNA: TGTGCCAGCAGCTTAGCGTGGGGGGTAGGCAATGAGCAGTTCTTC. It is translated as CASSLAWGVGNEQFF.

This clonotype was found many times. The DNA for the CDR3 is TGTGCCAGCACACGGGGGGCTGGGGCCAACGTCCTGACTTTC. Encoded protein: CASTRGAGANVLTF. The chain carries TRBV12-3 or TRBV12-4 and TRBJ2-6, with 7 bases fitting TRBD2. J lost 2 bases, V lost 7 bases, and 2 bases had no gene match. The CDR3 length is 14 residues.

In its sample, this clonotype was seen a few times. CDR3 amino acids: CSVGFRQGNIQYF. DNA of the CDR3: TGCAGCGTGGGTTTTCGACAAGGGAACATTCAGTACTTC. This rearrangement joins TRBV29-1 to TRBJ2-4, with D hard to call. CDR1 is SQVTM, CDR2 ANQGSEA, per germline. This CDR3 has 13 amino acids. With 6 bases removed from V and 7 bases from J, the gap between germline ends came to 16 bases.